This entry features one T cell receptor beta chain sequence. These data are taken from a study of control samples from healthy donors and cancer patients. The CDR3 is 12 residues long. V gave up 8 bases and J gave up 0 bases, with 5 bases separating them. Germline CDR1 reads SNHLY; CDR2 reads FYNNEI. Using immunoSEQ multiplex PCR, the repertoire was profiled, and TCRdb retains in-frame clones only, with some absent. The table has tens of thousands of clones, roughly 91% seen once. The chain recombines TRBV2 with TRBJ2-4, with D unresolved. Sequencing was performed on blood. The TCR was taken from a man aged 45-65 years in good health. The chain's CDR3 is CASGLAKNIQYF. CDR3 coding DNA: TGTGCCAGCGGTCTAGCCAAAAACATTCAGTACTTC.